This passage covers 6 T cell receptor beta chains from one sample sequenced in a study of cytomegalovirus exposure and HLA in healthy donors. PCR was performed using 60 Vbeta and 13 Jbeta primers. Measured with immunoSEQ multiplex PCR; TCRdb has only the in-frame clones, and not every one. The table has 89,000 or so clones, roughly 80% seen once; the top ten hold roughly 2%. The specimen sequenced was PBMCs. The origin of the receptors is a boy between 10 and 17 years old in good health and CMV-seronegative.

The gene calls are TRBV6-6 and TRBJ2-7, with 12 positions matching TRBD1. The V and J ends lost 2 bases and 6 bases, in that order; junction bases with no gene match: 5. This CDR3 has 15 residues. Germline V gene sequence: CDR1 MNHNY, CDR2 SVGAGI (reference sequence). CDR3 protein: CASSYLGTGGGEQYF. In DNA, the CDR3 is TGTGCCAGCAGTTACCTCGGGACAGGGGGCGGCGAGCAGTACTTC.

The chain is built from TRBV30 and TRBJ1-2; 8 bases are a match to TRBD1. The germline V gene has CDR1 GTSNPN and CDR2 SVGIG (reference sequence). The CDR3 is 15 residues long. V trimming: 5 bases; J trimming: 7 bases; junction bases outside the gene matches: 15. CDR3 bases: TGTGCCTGGGGGCCAGCCCAGGGGGCCGACGGTGGCTACACCTTC. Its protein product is CAWGPAQGADGGYTF.

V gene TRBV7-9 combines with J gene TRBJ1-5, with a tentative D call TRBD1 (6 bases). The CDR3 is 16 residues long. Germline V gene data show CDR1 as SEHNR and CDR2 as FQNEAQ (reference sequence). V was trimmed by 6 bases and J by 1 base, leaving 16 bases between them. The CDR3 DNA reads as TGTGCCAGCAGTCTTGGCAGGGGTTGGAGCAATCAGCCCCAGCATTTT. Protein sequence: CASSLGRGWSNQPQHF.

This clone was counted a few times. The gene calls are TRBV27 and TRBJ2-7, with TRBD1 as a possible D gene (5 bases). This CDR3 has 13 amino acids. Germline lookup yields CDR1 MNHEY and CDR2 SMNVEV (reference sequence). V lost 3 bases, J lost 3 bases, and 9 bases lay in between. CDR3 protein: CASSFGQGYEQYF. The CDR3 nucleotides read TGTGCCAGCAGTTTCGGGCAGGGCTACGAGCAGTACTTC.

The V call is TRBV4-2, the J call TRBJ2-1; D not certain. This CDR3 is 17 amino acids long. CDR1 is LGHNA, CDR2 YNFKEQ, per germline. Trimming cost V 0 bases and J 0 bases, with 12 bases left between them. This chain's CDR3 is CASSQDSEKSSYNEQFF. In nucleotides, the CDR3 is TGTGCCAGCAGCCAAGATTCGGAGAAGAGCTCCTACAATGAGCAGTTCTTC.

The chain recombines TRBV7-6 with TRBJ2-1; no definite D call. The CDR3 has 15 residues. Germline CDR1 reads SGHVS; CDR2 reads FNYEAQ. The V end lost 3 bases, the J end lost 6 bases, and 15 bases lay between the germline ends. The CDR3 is CASSFNAVGINEQFF. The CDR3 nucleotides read TGTGCCAGCAGCTTTAATGCGGTAGGAATCAATGAGCAGTTCTTC.